This is a list of T cell receptor beta chains from one sample in a study of cytomegalovirus exposure and HLA in healthy donors. The data were produced by immunoSEQ multiplex PCR, yet TCRdb's version contains in-frame clones alone and is incomplete. The sample holds about 110,000 clones; under 70% are singletons and the top ten take 8.7%. Sequencing was performed on PBMCs. All receptors derive from a man aged 25-45 years in good health and CMV-seropositive. The conserved cysteine and the conserved F or W are not part of the CDR3 here. Part of the rows lack a size; the others show once, few, many or a class for expanded clones.

j_call clone_size v_call cdr3_length cdr3_aa
TRBJ2-4 few TRBV9 15 ASSPTPSGMGKNIQY
TRBJ2-1 - TRBV6-6 12 ASSYSRDYNEQF
TRBJ2-5 few TRBV5-1 12 ASSITSGAQQEY
TRBJ2-1 - TRBV6-5 12 ASSGSGGYNEQF
TRBJ2-2 once TRBV5-6 11 ASSLVVTGELF
TRBJ1-3 few TRBV4-2 14 ASSQGLLNSGNTIY
TRBJ1-1 - TRBV30 12 AWSSGQGGTEAF
TRBJ1-2 few TRBV6-5 12 ASRRQGVTYGYT
TRBJ2-1 - TRBV7-9 9 ASSHYNEQF
TRBJ2-7 - TRBV27 14 ASSLFSRGLWNEQY
TRBJ1-2 once TRBV29-1 11 SVESGDTYGYT
TRBJ2-5 once TRBV28 14 ASTPLGTGGRETQY
TRBJ2-1 - TRBV11-3 13 ASSSKRGNYNEQF
TRBJ2-3 - TRBV19 13 ASKGQSYRTDTQY